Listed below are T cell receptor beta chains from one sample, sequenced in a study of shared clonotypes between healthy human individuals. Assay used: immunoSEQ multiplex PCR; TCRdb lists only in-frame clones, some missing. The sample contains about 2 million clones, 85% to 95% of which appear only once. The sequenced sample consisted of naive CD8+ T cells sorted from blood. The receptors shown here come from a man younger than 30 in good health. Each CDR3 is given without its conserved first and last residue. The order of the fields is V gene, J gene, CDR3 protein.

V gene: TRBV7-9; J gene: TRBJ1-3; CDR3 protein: ASSLYRPTGEEWGNTIY
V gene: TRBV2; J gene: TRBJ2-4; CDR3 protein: ASRQVGAGGLNIQY
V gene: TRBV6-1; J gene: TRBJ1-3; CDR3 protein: ASRETSLSGNTIY
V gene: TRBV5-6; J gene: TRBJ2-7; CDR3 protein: ASEYRVDPTYEQY
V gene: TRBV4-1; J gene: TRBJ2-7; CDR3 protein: ASSQEGGPFSYEQY
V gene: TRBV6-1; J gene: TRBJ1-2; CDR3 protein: ASSEYRVGYGYT
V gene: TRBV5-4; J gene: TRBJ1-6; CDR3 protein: ATTRSGRLNSPLH
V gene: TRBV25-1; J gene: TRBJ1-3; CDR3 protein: ASSDLGVGNTIY
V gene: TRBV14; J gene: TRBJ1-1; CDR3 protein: ASSQLIGTEAF
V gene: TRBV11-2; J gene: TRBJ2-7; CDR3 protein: ASSLWRQGSEEQY
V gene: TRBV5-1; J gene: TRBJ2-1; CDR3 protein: ASSLLAGLDEQF
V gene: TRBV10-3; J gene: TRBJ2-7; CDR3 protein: AISEIGQGAYEQY
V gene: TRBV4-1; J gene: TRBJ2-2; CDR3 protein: ASSQRGAGELF
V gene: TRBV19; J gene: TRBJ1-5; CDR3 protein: ASSKLSDFQPQH
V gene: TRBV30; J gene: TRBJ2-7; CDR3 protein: AWSPGVEQY
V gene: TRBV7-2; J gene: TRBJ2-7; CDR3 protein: ASIEDFNSYEQY
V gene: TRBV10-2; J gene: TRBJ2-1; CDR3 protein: ASSDAGTGISDEQF
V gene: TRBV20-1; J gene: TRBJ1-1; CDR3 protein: SAPATLEAF
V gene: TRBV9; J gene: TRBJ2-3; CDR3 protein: ASSVGTSGSGTQY
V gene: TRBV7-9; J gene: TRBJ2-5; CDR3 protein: ASSAAGLAGETQY
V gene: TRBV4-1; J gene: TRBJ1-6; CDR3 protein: ASSQDETGGSPLH
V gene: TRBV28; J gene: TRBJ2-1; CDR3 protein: ASSLSGSISPDEQF
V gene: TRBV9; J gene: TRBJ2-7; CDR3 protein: ASSVGGGGPTYEQY
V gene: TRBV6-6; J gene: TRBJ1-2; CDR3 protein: ASSYGAGSNYGYT
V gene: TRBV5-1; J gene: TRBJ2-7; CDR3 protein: AGSSGQGYEQY
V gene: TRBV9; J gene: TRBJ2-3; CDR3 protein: ASSVPVDLAGIEDTQY
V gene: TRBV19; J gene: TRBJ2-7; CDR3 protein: ASSIGLPYEQY
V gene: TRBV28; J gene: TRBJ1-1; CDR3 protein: ASSLIDRDAF
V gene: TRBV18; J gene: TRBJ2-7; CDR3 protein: ASSPGGPGRGRSEQY
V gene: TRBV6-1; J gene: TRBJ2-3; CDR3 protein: ASSVPGLSTDTQY
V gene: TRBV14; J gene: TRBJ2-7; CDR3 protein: ASSQGRGYEQY
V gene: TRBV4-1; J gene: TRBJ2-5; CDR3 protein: ASSQTQGAQETQY
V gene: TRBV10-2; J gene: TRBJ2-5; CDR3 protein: ASSGGGGPETQY
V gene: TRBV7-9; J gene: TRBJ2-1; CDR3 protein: ASSFIDRVGNEQF
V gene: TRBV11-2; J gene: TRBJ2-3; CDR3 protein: ASSYLAGVSTDTQY
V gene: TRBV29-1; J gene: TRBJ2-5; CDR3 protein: SVEGGGEQETQY
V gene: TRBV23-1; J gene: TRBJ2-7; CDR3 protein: ASSQPPGASYEQY
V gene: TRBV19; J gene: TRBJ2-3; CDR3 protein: ASSITDTQY
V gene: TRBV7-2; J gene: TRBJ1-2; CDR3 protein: ASSHPGDRAYYGYT
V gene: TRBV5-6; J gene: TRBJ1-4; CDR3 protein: ASSLTGTGYEKLF
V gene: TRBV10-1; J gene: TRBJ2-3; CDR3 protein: ASSDEVGTDTQY